This TCR beta chain is drawn from a study of blood T cell repertoires in COVID-19. Study background: Collection of acute and convalescent COVID-19 samples took place in the United States, Italy and Spain. The analysed material was cDNA or gDNA that came from T cells, B-cell-depleted T cells, or PBMCs.

Authors' methods: Counts of nucleated cells, estimated from reference gene primer amplification, were obtained. This table comes from immunoSEQ multiplex PCR, and its TCRdb copy is limited to in-frame clones, with some not included. V and J calls and clone size come straight from that table; D and trimming were deduced from the DNA. The data hold about 250,000 clones, with around nine tenths observed a single time. This CDR3 contains 16 residues. CDR1 is MDHEN and CDR2 is SYDVKM in the germline V gene. The junction had 11 bases not matched to a gene; V was cut back by 5 bases and J by 4 bases. The genes are TRBV28 and TRBJ2-7; 10 bases are shared with TRBD1. The sample taken for sequencing was peripheral blood. This clonotype originated in a man aged 25 to 40 with acute or convalescent COVID-19. CDR3 amino acids: CASSDPRQGASYEQYF. CDR3 bases: TGTGCCAGCAGTGATCCTAGACAGGGGGCCTCTTACGAGCAGTACTTC. Complete variable domain (other parts from reference TRBV28 and TRBJ2-7): DVKVTQSSRYLVKRTGEKVFLECVQDMDHENMFWYRQDPGLGLRLIYFSYDVKMKEKGDIPEGYSVSREKKERFSLILESASTNQTSMYLCASSDPRQGASYEQYFGPGTRLTVT.